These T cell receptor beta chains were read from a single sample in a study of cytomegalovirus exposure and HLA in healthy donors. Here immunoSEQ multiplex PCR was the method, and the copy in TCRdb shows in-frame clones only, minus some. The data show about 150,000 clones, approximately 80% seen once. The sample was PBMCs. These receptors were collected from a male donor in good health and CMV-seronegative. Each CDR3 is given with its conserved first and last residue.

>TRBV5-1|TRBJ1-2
CASSLEGSGGDNGYTF
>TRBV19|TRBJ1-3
CASSIRTGRSGNTIYF
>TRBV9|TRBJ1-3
CASSVGRGSGNTIYF
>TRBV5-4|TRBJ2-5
CASSASGGWETQYF
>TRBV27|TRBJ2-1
CASRLAGLSEQFF
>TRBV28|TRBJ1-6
CASRLGQDGSPLHF
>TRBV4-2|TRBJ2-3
CASSQELAGGTDTQYF
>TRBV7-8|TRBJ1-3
CASSRDFSGNTIYF
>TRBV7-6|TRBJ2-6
CASSPPPGSSLGANVLTF
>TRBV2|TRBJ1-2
CASRLTQGLRGYTF
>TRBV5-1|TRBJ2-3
CASSPYRDTDTQYF
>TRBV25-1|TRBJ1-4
CASRQRVYEKLFF
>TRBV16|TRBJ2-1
CASSQSGRGDYNEQFF
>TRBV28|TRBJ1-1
CASSPTGQATEAFF
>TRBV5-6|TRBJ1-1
CASSSRATEAFF
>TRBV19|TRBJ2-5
CASSSTSLQETQYF
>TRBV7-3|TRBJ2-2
CASSLTLPGGPGELFF
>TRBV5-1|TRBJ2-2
CASSSTSVENTGELFF
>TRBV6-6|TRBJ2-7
CASSFRGFYEQYF
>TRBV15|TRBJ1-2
CATSRGEGGDDGYTF
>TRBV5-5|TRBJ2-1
CASSLASLAGGAGSEQFF
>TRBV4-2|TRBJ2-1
CASSQVPSGDEQFF
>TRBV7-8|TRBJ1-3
CASSPDRSGNTIYF
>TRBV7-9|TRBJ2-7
CASSSGQAEQYF
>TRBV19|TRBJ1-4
CASKGQYATNEKLFF
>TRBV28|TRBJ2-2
CASSSYRGTGELFF
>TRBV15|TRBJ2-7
CATRSGQGTYEQYF
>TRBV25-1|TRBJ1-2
CASSVWDSGGYTF
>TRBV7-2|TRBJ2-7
CASSLAVTSNEQYF
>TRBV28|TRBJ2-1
CASGISGGTYNEQFF
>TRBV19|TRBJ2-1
CASSMLAYNEQFF
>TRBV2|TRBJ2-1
CASTTSLAQGKVMDEQFF
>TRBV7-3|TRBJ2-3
CASSTGSTDTQYF
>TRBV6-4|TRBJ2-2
CASSDSLGSTGELFF
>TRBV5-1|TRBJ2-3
CASRTSREDTQYF
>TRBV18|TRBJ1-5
CASSLQGMGIGYSNQPQHF
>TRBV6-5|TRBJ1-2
CASSSGQSNYGYTF
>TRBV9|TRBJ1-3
CASSVAGDRVSGNTIYF
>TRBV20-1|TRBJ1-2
CSYPDGYTF
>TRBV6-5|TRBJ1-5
CASSPGTGPRQPQHF
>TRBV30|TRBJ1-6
CAWSRGFGSPLHF
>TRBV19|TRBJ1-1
CASSIGAENTEAFF
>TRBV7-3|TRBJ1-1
CASSPPRLPTEAFF
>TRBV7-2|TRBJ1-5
CASSLGGRAALQPQHF
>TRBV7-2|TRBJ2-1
CASSLGSSFQFF
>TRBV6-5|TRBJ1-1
CASSRDRGFTEAFF
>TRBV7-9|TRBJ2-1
CASSLELAPEQFF
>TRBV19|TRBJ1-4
CASSEWGGDGKLFF
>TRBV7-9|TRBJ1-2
CASSFEGAGGYTF
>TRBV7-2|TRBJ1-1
CASSSPLTGVWNTEAFF
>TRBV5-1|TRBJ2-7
CASSEPTTFAYEQYF
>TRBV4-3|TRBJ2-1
CASSQDHGLAGVQEQFF